The 30 T cell receptor beta chains given below trace back to one sample, sequenced in a study of blood T cell repertoires in COVID-19. The assay was immunoSEQ multiplex PCR, and TCRdb's table has in-frame clones only and misses some. The sample holds roughly 120,000 clones; roughly 80% are singletons and the top ten take approximately 8.1%. The sequencing input was peripheral blood. The receptors here all came from a woman between 40 and 55 years old with acute or convalescent COVID-19.

The chain couples TRBV30 to TRBJ2-3; weak D call: TRBD2 (6 bases). V was pared by 8 bases and J by 7 bases, with 16 bases between. CDR3 size: 12 residues. Germline-derived CDR1 and CDR2 are GTSNPN and SVGIG (reference sequence). The CDR3 coding sequence is TGTGCCATATCCCCGGGGGTCAATACGCAGTATTTT. It translates to CAISPGVNTQYF.

The chain has TRBV12-3 or TRBV12-4 and TRBJ1-2; no clear D. Trimming took 3 bases from V and 7 from J, leaving 12 bases between them. The length of the CDR3 is 13 residues. In DNA form, the CDR3 reads TGTGCCAGCAGTTTTTGGAACAGTCCTGGCTACACCTTC. This gives the protein CASSFWNSPGYTF.

The sample holds one count of this clone. CDR3 in amino acids: CASSLEGRGETQYF. Written as DNA, the CDR3 is TGTGCCAGCAGCTTAGAAGGCCGAGGGGAGACCCAGTACTTC. This chain links TRBV7-2 with TRBJ2-5; a possible D gene is TRBD2 (5 bases). The germline gives CDR1 SGHTA, CDR2 FQGNSA. The CDR3 loop spans 14 amino acids. Trimming cost V 1 base and J 5 bases, with 11 bases left between them.

The chain links TRBV5-4 to TRBJ2-3, with 10 bases matching TRBD2. The CDR3 is 17 residues long. Germline V gives CDR1 SGHNT, CDR2 YYREEE (reference sequence). J was trimmed by 5 bases and V by 4 bases; bases with no gene match: 13. CDR3 sequence: CASSPPSGGVRVDTQYF. The CDR3 DNA reads TGTGCCAGCAGCCCCCCTAGCGGGGGTGTGCGAGTAGATACGCAGTATTTT.

The V call is TRBV5-4, the J call TRBJ1-1; D unclear. Trimming removed 4 bases at V and 1 base at J, with 11 bases between. The CDR3 is 14 amino acids. Germline CDR1 SGHNT, CDR2 YYREEE (reference sequence). The CDR3 is CASSPRETNTEAFF. DNA of the CDR3: TGTGCCAGCAGCCCTCGGGAGACGAACACTGAAGCTTTCTTT.

Written as DNA, the CDR3 is TGTGCCAGCAGCCCGAGACAGGGAGAGACCCAGTACTTC. Translation: CASSPRQGETQYF. This sequence joins TRBV12-3 or TRBV12-4 and TRBJ2-5; 7 bases fit TRBD1. V lost 6 bases, J lost 4 bases, and 5 bases stayed unmatched. This CDR3 region has 13 residues.

This clone has a single count. The genes are TRBV2 and TRBJ1-2; perhaps TRBD1 as D (6 bases). The CDR3 runs 13 residues. CDR1 and CDR2 (germline): SNHLY, FYNNEI. V lost 9 bases and J 0 bases, leaving 11 bases between the germline ends. CDR3 DNA: TGTGCCAGACTCGGACAGTCTAACTATGGCTACACCTTC. Encoded protein: CARLGQSNYGYTF.

The chain is built from TRBV6-1 and TRBJ2-6, with 8 bases identical to TRBD1. Trimming cost V 0 bases and J 2 bases; bases outside gene matches: 3. CDR1 MNHNS and CDR2 SASEGT come from the germline V gene. The CDR3 spans 17 residues. CDR3 coding DNA: TGTGCCAGCAGTGAAGCTCCACAGGGGGCTGGGGCCAACGTCCTGACTTTC. The encoded protein is CASSEAPQGAGANVLTF.

This clone has just one count. The chain recombines TRBV30 with TRBJ1-3; 8 bases align to TRBD1. CDR3 length equals 15 residues. Germline loops: CDR1 GTSNPN, CDR2 SVGIG (reference sequence). V lost 3 bases to trimming and J lost 2 bases; unmatched junction nucleotides: 6. The CDR3 DNA follows: TGTGCCTGGAGCCTACCGGGACAGGCTGGAAACACCATATATTTT. This translates into CAWSLPGQAGNTIYF.

The chain has TRBV11-2 and TRBJ1-3; D may be TRBD1 (5 bases). The CDR3 sequence is 14 residues long. Germline CDR1 is SGHAT and CDR2 is FQNNGV. Trimming took 5 bases from V and 4 from J, leaving 12 bases between them. The CDR3 DNA sequence: TGTGCCAGCAGCCGCGACAGCTACGGAAACACCATATATTTT. It specifies CASSRDSYGNTIYF.

This chain links TRBV3-1 (or the pseudogene TRBV3-2) with TRBJ2-3; the D gene is possibly TRBD2 (6 bases). This CDR3 has 13 amino acids. With 5 bases removed from V and 5 bases from J, the gap between germline ends came to 11 bases. Germline CDR1 is LGHDT and CDR2 is YNNKEL (reference sequence). In DNA form, the CDR3 reads TGTGCCAGCAGCGGTAGCGGCCTAGATACGCAGTATTTT. Translation: CASSGSGLDTQYF.

The gene calls are TRBV6-5 and TRBJ1-2, with 10 positions matching TRBD1. From germline, CDR1 is MNHEY and CDR2 SVGAGI. This CDR3 is built from 13 residues. Germline trimming cut 8 bases from V and 5 bases from J; bases unmatched to any gene: 5. The CDR3 is CASSTGGTYGYTF. The CDR3 bases are TGTGCCAGCTCGACAGGGGGCACTTATGGCTACACCTTC.

CDR3 amino acids: CASSQGTGGFYEQYF. The CDR3 DNA sequence: TGTGCCAGCAGCCAAGGAACAGGGGGCTTCTACGAGCAGTACTTC. The V and J genes are TRBV3-1 (or the pseudogene TRBV3-2) and TRBJ2-7, with 9 bases matching TRBD1. J gave up 3 bases and V 1 base, and 4 bases lay outside the gene matches. The V gene's germline CDR1 is LGHDT and CDR2 YNNKEL (reference sequence). The CDR3 has 15 residues.

The chain carries TRBV2 and TRBJ2-7; the match to TRBD1 covers 8 bases. Germline assignment: CDR1 SNHLY and CDR2 FYNNEI. This CDR3 is built from 11 residues. V gave up 6 bases and J gave up 10 bases; unmatched junction bases: 5. The CDR3 region has the DNA TGTGCCAGCAGCTCCGACAGGGGTCAGTACTTC. Translating gives CASSSDRGQYF.

The chain combines TRBV4-3 with TRBJ1-2; 10 positions agree with TRBD1. Trimming at V came to 1 base and at J to 0 bases, leaving 2 bases not matched to a gene. This CDR3 comprises 16 residues. The germline gives CDR1 LGHNA, CDR2 YSLEER. In nucleotides, the CDR3 is TGCGCCAGCAGCCAAGTGACAGGGGGCGCTAACTATGGCTACACCTTC. It encodes CASSQVTGGANYGYTF.

The chain couples TRBV4-1 to TRBJ1-2, with 8 bases matching TRBD1. From germline, CDR1 is MGHRA and CDR2 YSYEKL. J gave up 7 bases and V 1 base, and 8 bases lay outside the gene matches. The CDR3 is made up of 15 amino acids. In nucleotides, the CDR3 is TGCGCCAGCAGCCAAGGGGCAGGGGGCGTGCGTGGCTACACCTTC. Translating it yields CASSQGAGGVRGYTF.

V usage is TRBV5-6 and J usage is TRBJ2-2; TRBD1 agrees at 9 bases. The J segment lost 5 bases and the V segment lost 4 bases, leaving 3 bases of the junction unmatched. The CDR3 consists of 14 residues. The germline V gene has CDR1 SGHDT and CDR2 YYEEEE. The CDR3 is CASSLGQGTGELFF. For the CDR3, the DNA is TGTGCCAGCAGCCTAGGACAGGGGACCGGGGAGCTGTTTTTT.

The V and J genes are TRBV7-2 and TRBJ1-5; D is ambiguous. This CDR3 region has 15 residues. Germline CDR1 is SGHTA and CDR2 is FQGNSA. The V gene lost 3 bases and the J gene lost 1 base, with 10 bases spanning the gap. CDR3 nucleotide sequence: TGTGCCAGCAGCTTGGCTGGGCCCAGCAATCAGCCCCAGCATTTT. This encodes CASSLAGPSNQPQHF. Full variable domain (remainder filled in from reference TRBV7-2 and TRBJ1-5): GAGVSQSPSNKVTEKGKDVELRCDPISGHTALYWYRQSLGQGLEFLIYFQGNSAPDKSGLPSDRFSAERTGGSVSTLTIQRTQQEDSAVYLCASSLAGPSNQPQHFGDGTRLSIL.

This clone was seen a few times. The V call is TRBV19, the J call TRBJ1-4; tentative D call: TRBD1 (6 bases). Looked up from germline, CDR1 is LNHDA and CDR2 is SQIVND (reference sequence). This CDR3 comprises 14 residues. V lost 6 bases and J lost 6, with 14 bases in between. CDR3 loop: CASRRGAQDEKLFF. The CDR3 DNA follows: TGTGCCAGTAGGCGGGGGGCCCAAGATGAAAAACTGTTTTTT.

The chain uses TRBV4-2 and TRBJ1-1; TRBD1 agrees at 7 bases. From germline, CDR1 is LGHNA and CDR2 YNFKEQ. The J segment lost 0 bases and the V segment lost 4 bases, leaving 8 bases of the junction unmatched. This CDR3 spans 16 amino acids. The CDR3 region is CASSPGDRGMNTEAFF. Here the CDR3 DNA reads TGTGCCAGCAGCCCGGGGGACAGAGGAATGAACACTGAAGCTTTCTTT.

V gene TRBV6-4 combines with J gene TRBJ2-6; TRBD2 matches 8 bases. V lost 2 bases to trimming and J lost 0 bases; unmatched junction nucleotides: 3. The V gene's germline CDR1 is MRHNA and CDR2 SNTAGT. The CDR3 is 17 residues long. The CDR3 DNA is TGTGCCAGCAGTGACACCGGGGGGGGCTCTGGGGCCAACGTCCTGACTTTC. Translated, it gives CASSDTGGGSGANVLTF.

Turning to this clone: Relative to the germline gene, one junction end is altered; a read error may explain this. The chain joins TRBV7-6 to TRBJ2-3, with D possibly TRBD2 on 5 matching bases. CDR1 is SGHVS, CDR2 FNYEAQ, per germline. This CDR3 spans 15 amino acids. CDR3 DNA sequence: TGTGCCAGCAGCCTTAGCTCGAGTAATCGGGTTCCGAGGGATTTT. Translating gives CASSLSSSNRVPRDF. The full variable domain, in which reference TRBV7-6 and TRBJ2-3 provide the parts outside the CDR3, is GAGVSQSPRYKVTKRGQDVALRCDPISGHVSLYWYRQALGQGPEFLTYFNYEAQQDKSGLPNDRFSAERPEGSISTLTIQRTEQRDSAMYRCASSLSSSNRVPRDFGPGTRLTVL.

The chain carries TRBV27 and TRBJ1-2; a possible D gene is TRBD1 (5 bases). The V and J ends lost 3 bases and 4 bases respectively, with 15 bases between them. Germline V CDR1 and CDR2: MNHEY, SMNVEV (reference sequence). The CDR3 spans 15 residues. The CDR3 sequence: CASSFGRVSGYGYTF. The CDR3 DNA is TGTGCCAGCAGTTTTGGCAGGGTGTCTGGCTATGGCTACACCTTC.

The chain recombines TRBV14 with TRBJ2-3; D is uncertain. Deletions cut 4 bases from V and 2 bases from J, with 7 bases between. Per germline, CDR1 SGHDN and CDR2 FVKESK. This CDR3 region has 13 residues. The CDR3 bases are TGTGCCAGCAGCCCTACCTTCACAGATACGCAGTATTTT. This translates into CASSPTFTDTQYF.

In this sample, this clone turned up a few times. The rearrangement links TRBV11-2 to TRBJ2-2; 12 nucleotides match TRBD2. The CDR3 runs 15 residues. CDR1 SGHAT and CDR2 FQNNGV come from the germline V gene. The trim removed 7 bases at V and 4 bases at J, leaving 4 bases unmatched. The CDR3 spells CASTRLAGATGELFF. The CDR3 DNA reads as TGTGCCAGCACCAGACTAGCGGGGGCCACCGGGGAGCTGTTTTTT.

This clone has only one observation. The rearrangement joins TRBV7-8 to TRBJ2-1; the D is unclear. V shed 5 bases and J shed 11 bases, with 10 bases lying between them. The CDR3 has 11 amino acids. CDR1 SGHVS and CDR2 FQNEAQ come from the germline V gene. The CDR3 DNA is TGTGCCAGCAGCCCCCTATCGCAGCAGTTCTTC. Amino acids: CASSPLSQQFF.

The chain recombines TRBV6-5 with TRBJ1-2, with D perhaps matching TRBD1 (5 bases). This CDR3 spans 13 amino acids. The ends were cut back, 6 bases at V and 4 bases at J, with 12 bases in the middle. From germline, CDR1 is MNHEY and CDR2 SVGAGI. In nucleotides, the CDR3 is TGTGCCAGCAGGTCAACAGGCACCTATGGCTACACCTTC. It specifies CASRSTGTYGYTF.

The J gene is TRBJ1-1, the V gene TRBV2, with unresolved D. The V end was cut by 2 bases, the J end by 7 bases, with 8 bases between. The CDR3 is made up of 12 amino acids. Germline CDR1 and CDR2: SNHLY and FYNNEI. CDR3 region: CASSEQQDEAFF. The DNA for the CDR3 is TGTGCCAGCAGTGAACAGCAGGATGAAGCTTTCTTT.

This chain connects TRBV18 to TRBJ2-1, with TRBD1 matching over 7 bases. V was clipped by 4 bases and J by 4 bases; unmatched bases: 7. This CDR3 contains 15 residues. Looked up from germline, CDR1 is KGHSH and CDR2 is LQKENI. The CDR3 DNA reads as TGTGCCAGCTCACTCCGAGGGGACAGTTACAATGAGCAGTTCTTC. This gives the protein CASSLRGDSYNEQFF.

The rearrangement joins TRBV7-2 to TRBJ2-7, with 13 bases fitting TRBD2. Trimming cost V 6 bases and J 2 bases; bases outside gene matches: 4. The CDR3 has 15 amino acids. CDR1 and CDR2 (germline): SGHTA, FQGNSA. The DNA for the CDR3 is TGTGCCAGCAGTACCACTAGCGGGGGGGCCTACGAGCAGTACTTC. Residues: CASSTTSGGAYEQYF.